The clone carrying this T cell receptor beta chain was counted ten times or more. CDR3 regions of TCR beta were amplified from RNA transcripts. The library came from an HTBI-primed first-round RT-PCR and a second-round multiplex PCR. TCRdb ran MiXCR on the multiplex PCR reads and lists one entry per CDR3 protein. The sample comprises about 620,000 distinct CDR3 sequences, 22% of which are singletons, and around 7% rests with the top ten. Trimming took 3 bases from V and 6 from J, leaving 21 bases between them. This CDR3 is built from 16 residues. The sample comes from a study of Graves' ophthalmopathy and Graves' hyperthyroidism.

The chain couples TRBV12-3 or TRBV12-4 to TRBJ2-7; unclear D gene. The sequence derives from a woman younger than 35 with stable Graves' hyperthyroidism. Some clones in this sample may be carry-over from other donors' samples. Sequencing was carried out using peripheral blood. The DNA for the CDR3 is TGTGCCAGCAGTTTGGGCTACCAAGTGGCAGCTCGCGAGCAGTACTTC. Amino acids: CASSLGYQVAAREQYF.